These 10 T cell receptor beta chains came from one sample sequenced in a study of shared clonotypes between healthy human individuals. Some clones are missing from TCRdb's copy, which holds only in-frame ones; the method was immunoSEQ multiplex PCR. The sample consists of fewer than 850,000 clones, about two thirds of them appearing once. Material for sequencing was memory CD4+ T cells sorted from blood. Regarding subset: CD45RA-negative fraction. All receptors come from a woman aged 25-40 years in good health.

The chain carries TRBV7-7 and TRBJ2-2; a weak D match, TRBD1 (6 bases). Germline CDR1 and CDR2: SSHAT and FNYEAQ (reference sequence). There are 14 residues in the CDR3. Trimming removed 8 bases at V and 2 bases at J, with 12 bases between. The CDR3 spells CASGGQVNTGELFF. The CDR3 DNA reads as TGTGCCAGCGGGGGACAAGTAAACACCGGGGAGCTGTTTTTT.

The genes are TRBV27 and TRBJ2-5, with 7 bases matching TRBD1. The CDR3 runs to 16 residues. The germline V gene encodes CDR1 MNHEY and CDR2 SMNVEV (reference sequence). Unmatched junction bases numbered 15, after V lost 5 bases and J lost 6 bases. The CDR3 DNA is TGTGCCAGCAGTCCTCTCGACAGGGTTCTGGGCCAGACCCAGTACTTC. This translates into CASSPLDRVLGQTQYF.

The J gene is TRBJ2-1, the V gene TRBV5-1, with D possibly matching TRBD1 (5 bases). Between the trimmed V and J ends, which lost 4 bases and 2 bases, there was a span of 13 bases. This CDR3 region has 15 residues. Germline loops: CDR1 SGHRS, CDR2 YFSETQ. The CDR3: CASSQGTGAYNEQFF. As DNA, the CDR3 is TGCGCCAGCAGCCAGGGTACTGGCGCCTACAATGAGCAGTTCTTC.

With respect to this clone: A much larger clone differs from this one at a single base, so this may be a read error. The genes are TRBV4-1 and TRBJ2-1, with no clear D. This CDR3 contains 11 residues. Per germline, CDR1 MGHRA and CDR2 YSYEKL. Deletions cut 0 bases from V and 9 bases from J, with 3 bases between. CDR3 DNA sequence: TGCGCCAGCAGCCAAGATGGTGAGCAGTTCTTC. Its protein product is CASSQDGEQFF.

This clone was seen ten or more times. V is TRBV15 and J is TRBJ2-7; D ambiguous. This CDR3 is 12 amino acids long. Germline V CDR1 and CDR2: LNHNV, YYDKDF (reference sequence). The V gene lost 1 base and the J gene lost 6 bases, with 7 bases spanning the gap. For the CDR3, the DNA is TGTGCCACCAGCAGAGTACTAAGCGAGCAGTACTTC. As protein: CATSRVLSEQYF.

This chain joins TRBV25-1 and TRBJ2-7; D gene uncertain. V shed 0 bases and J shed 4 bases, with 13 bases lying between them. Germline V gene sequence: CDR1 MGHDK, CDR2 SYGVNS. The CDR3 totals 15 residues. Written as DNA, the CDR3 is TGTGCCAGCAGTGAATATACGGCCAACCTGTACGAGCAGTACTTC. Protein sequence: CASSEYTANLYEQYF.

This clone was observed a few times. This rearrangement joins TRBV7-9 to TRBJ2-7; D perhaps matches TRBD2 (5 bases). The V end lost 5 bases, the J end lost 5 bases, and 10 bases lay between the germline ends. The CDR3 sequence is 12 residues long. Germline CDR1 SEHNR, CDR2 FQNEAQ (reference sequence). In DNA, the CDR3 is TGTGCCAGCAGCGACGACTACGACGAGCAGTACTTC. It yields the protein CASSDDYDEQYF. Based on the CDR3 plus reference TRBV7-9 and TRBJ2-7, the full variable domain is DTGVSQNPRHKITKRGQNVTFRCDPISEHNRLYWYRQTLGQGPEFLTYFQNEAQLEKSRLLSDRFSAERPKGSFSTLEIQRTEQGDSAMYLCASSDDYDEQYFGPGTRLTVT.

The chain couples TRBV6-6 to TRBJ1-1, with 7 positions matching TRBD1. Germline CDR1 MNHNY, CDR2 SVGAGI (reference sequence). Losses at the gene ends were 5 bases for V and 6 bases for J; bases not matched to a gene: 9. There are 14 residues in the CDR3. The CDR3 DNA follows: TGTGCCAGCAGTACCAGACAGGGAGGACCTGAAGCTTTCTTT. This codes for CASSTRQGGPEAFF.

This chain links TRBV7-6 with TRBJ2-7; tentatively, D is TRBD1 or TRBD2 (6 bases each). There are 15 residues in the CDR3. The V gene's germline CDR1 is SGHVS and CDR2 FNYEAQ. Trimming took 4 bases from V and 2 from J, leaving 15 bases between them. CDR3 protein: CASSSSTGATYEQYF. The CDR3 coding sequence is TGTGCCAGCAGCTCCTCGACGGGGGCGACCTACGAGCAGTACTTC.

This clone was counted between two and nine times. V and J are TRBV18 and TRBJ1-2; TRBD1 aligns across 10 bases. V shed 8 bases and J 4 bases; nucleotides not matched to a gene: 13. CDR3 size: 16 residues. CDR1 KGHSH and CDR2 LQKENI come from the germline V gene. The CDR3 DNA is TGTGCCAGCCGCCCGCGCGGGACAGGGGTGTCCTATGGCTACACCTTC. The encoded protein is CASRPRGTGVSYGYTF.